This TCR beta chain was recovered during a study of cytomegalovirus exposure and HLA in healthy donors. Study-level points and caveats: The study designated 150 or so TCR beta chains cytomegalovirus-associated. By HLA locus, TCR association rates varied in a later analysis, with DRB1 showing the most and HLA-C the fewest. With further analysis later on, most CMV-associated TCR beta chains appeared HLA-restricted. A missense variant in DCLRE1C was later tied to TCR beta V- and J-gene trimming.

Vbeta (60) and Jbeta (13) primers were used in the PCR. Sequenced by immunoSEQ multiplex PCR; TCRdb stores in-frame clones only, minus some. Altogether some 110,000 clones are present, 70% to 85% being singletons, with the ten largest covering 11%. This clone was counted between two and nine times. Its specificity is not known. The CDR3 extends over 14 amino acids. Germline V gene lookup returns CDR1 SGHVS and CDR2 FNYEAQ. The J segment lost 6 bases and the V segment lost 4 bases, leaving 4 bases of the junction unmatched. The clonotype comes from a woman between 50 and 59 years old in good health and CMV-seropositive. This chain connects TRBV7-6 to TRBJ1-4, with TRBD1 identical over 8 bases. The sample consisted of PBMCs. The CDR3 DNA reads TGTGCCAGCAGCTCGACAGGGGTGGATGAAAAACTGTTTTTT. Amino acids: CASSSTGVDEKLFF.